This TCR beta chain was captured in a study of cytomegalovirus exposure and HLA in healthy donors. This CDR3 is built from 14 residues. The V end lost 4 bases, the J end lost 5 bases, and 15 bases lay between the germline ends. The germline V gene has CDR1 SGHRS and CDR2 YFSETQ. All donors participated as healthy donors of bone marrow. PCR amplification relied on 60 Vbeta primers (plus 13 Jbeta primers). Clones were read by immunoSEQ multiplex PCR, and TCRdb kept only the in-frame ones, dropping some. The sample carries approximately 150,000 clones, almost 85% recorded once. The receptor comes from a man aged 18 to 30 in good health and CMV-seropositive. J is TRBJ1-1 and V is TRBV5-1, with a possible D match to TRBD1 (5 bases). What was sequenced was PBMCs. The CDR3 bases are TGCGCCAGCAGCCCCTGGGTCGGGGGGACTGAAGCTTTCTTT. Protein product: CASSPWVGGTEAFF.